This T cell receptor beta chain came from a study of CD8+CD57+ T cells in acquired aplastic anemia. Study results and limitations: The study identified twenty-nine CD8+ CDR3 sequences shared by patients and controls.

A note on this clonotype: The antigen is not known.

Both TCR beta VDJ combination and CDR3 sequence profiling were carried out. Genomic DNA was the template for this profiling. MiXCR was run by TCRdb on the reads, yielding one entry per CDR3 protein. The repertoire has over 150,000 distinct CDR3 sequences, roughly two thirds of them found once; the top ten carry around 45%. All patients picked for sequencing had shown, by flow cytometry, an expansion of CD8+CD57+ cells. V was shortened by 0 bases and J by 4 bases, with 5 bases between the two germline ends. There are 14 residues in the CDR3. Germline loops: CDR1 SGDLS, CDR2 YYNGEE. The clonotype originates from a human donor with aplastic anemia. Input material: sorted CD4+, CD8+, or CD8+CD57+ T cells (not recorded which) from PBMCs. V and J are TRBV9 and TRBJ1-6, with TRBD1 as a possible D gene (5 bases). CDR3 in amino acids: CASSVDRYNSPLHF. The CDR3 bases are TGTGCCAGCAGCGTAGACAGGTATAATTCACCCCTCCACTTT.